This T cell receptor beta chain was obtained from a study of T cells in Graves' hyperthyroidism and ophthalmopathy. General study results and limits: With a median lead of about six months before onset, the model predicted ophthalmopathy.

Trimming took 4 bases from V and 7 from J, leaving 13 bases between them. The CDR3 consists of 14 residues. Germline V CDR1 and CDR2: LGHDT, YNNKEL (reference sequence). Criteria for exclusion of patients were uncontrolled infection, other autoimmune disease, pregnancy or lactation. Clinicians diagnosed patients from clinical symptoms, serum thyroxine and TRAb, thyroid ultrasound and orbital computed tomography. This clonotype was seen many times. The antigen is not known. Amplification of TCR beta CDR3 regions was performed using RNA transcripts as template. The HTBI primer set drove a first-round RT-PCR of the TCR CDR3. TCRdb fed the multiplex PCR reads into MiXCR, producing one record per CDR3 protein. This table has more than 350,000 distinct CDR3 sequences, 13% to 15% appearing once.

This rearrangement joins TRBV3-1 to TRBJ2-2; unclear D gene. Sequences were obtained from blood. This TCR came from a woman in her twenties or thirties with Graves' ophthalmopathy. The CDR3 coding sequence is TGTGCCAGCAGCCCACAGTTAACGGTCGGGGAGCTGTTTTTT. Translating gives CASSPQLTVGELFF.